This TCR beta chain emerged from a study of regulatory T cells in long-lasting Graves disease. Comment on this clonotype: What it recognizes is unknown.

Findings and limits, study-wide: Because few samples were included, accuracy may have been lower.

Time point specified: persistent/refractory GD, antithyroid drugs over 5 years with positive TRAb. PBMC-extracted RNA yielded the TCR library. In building TCR beta libraries, iRepertoire HTBI primers were used together with Arm-PCR of CDR3 regions. From the multiplex PCR reads, TCRdb called clonotypes with MiXCR, one entry per CDR3 protein. The sample contains 700,000 or so distinct CDR3 sequences, around 30% of which appear only once. This clonotype was obtained from a female donor with Graves disease. The source material was peripheral blood mononuclear cells (PBMCs), sampled when the disease was refractory, from a patient treated with antithyroid drugs.

Here the CDR3 DNA reads TGTGCCAGCAGTTACTCTCAGTCTGTTGTGGGGACCCAGTACTTC. It codes for CASSYSQSVVGTQYF. The chain carries TRBV6-2 or TRBV6-3 and TRBJ2-5; the D is unclear. Per the germline V gene, CDR1 is MNHEY and CDR2 is SVGEGT. V lost 0 bases and J 7 bases, leaving 15 bases between the germline ends. This CDR3 region has 15 residues.